This entry lists 14 T cell receptor beta chains sequenced from one sample in a study of beta chain features in type 1 diabetes. Findings of the study overall: TCRB CDR3s were moderately but significantly shorter in Type 1 diabetes patients in all four CD4+ subsets.

The study reverse transcribed the entire isolated RNA, so it sequenced expressed TCRB transcripts. Produced via immunoSEQ multiplex PCR; TCRdb's table is partial and in-frame only. The data hold about 340,000 clones, with around an eighth observed a single time. For these TCRs, the target antigens are not known. Sequencing input: naive CD4+ T cells from blood. These receptors came from a woman aged 18-35 years with type 1 diabetes.

This rearrangement joins TRBV28 to TRBJ2-7; D remains ambiguous. Trimming removed 3 bases from V and 4 bases from J, with 7 bases in between. This CDR3 is 12 amino acids long. Germline V gene data show CDR1 as MDHEN and CDR2 as SYDVKM. CDR3 in amino acids: CASSLYGYEQYF. Written as DNA, the CDR3 is TGTGCCAGCAGTTTGTACGGGTACGAGCAGTACTTC.

CDR3 sequence reads: CASSHLAGVNNEQFF. DNA of the CDR3: TGTGCCAGCAGTCATCTAGCGGGAGTGAACAATGAGCAGTTCTTC. The rearrangement uses TRBV11-3 and TRBJ2-1; 10 bases are shared with TRBD2. Germline CDR1 reads SGHNT; CDR2 reads YENEEA. The CDR3 is 15 amino acids. The J segment lost 5 bases and the V segment lost 6 bases, leaving 7 bases of the junction unmatched.

V gene TRBV2 combines with J gene TRBJ1-1; the D is unclear. Per germline, CDR1 SNHLY and CDR2 FYNNEI. The V end lost 5 bases, the J end lost 1 base, and 8 bases lay between the germline ends. The CDR3 covers 13 residues. For the CDR3, the DNA is TGTGCCAGCAGTCAAGACAAGAACACTGAAGCTTTCTTT. Translated: CASSQDKNTEAFF.

This chain links TRBV5-1 with TRBJ2-3; 12 bases map to TRBD2. Germline V gives CDR1 SGHRS, CDR2 YFSETQ. The junction had 8 bases not matched to a gene; V was cut back by 3 bases and J by 3 bases. There are 17 residues in the CDR3. Here the CDR3 DNA reads TGCGCCAGCAGCTCAAGGACTAGCGGGACTAGTACAGATACGCAGTATTTT. The encoded protein is CASSSRTSGTSTDTQYF.

This clone has a single count. V is TRBV9 and J is TRBJ2-7, with D perhaps matching TRBD2 (7 bases). The ends were cut back, 5 bases at V and 1 base at J, with 16 bases in the middle. Per germline, CDR1 SGDLS and CDR2 YYNGEE. The CDR3 has 15 amino acids. The chain's CDR3 is CASRGGGDLSYEQYV. In DNA, the CDR3 is TGTGCCAGCAGGGGAGGGGGGGACCTGTCCTACGAGCAGTACGTC.

The CDR3 sequence: CASSLGALRWTEAFF. In DNA, the CDR3 is TGTGCCAGCAGCTTAGGCGCTCTGAGGTGGACTGAAGCTTTCTTT. The J gene is TRBJ1-1, the V gene TRBV7-9; the D is unclear. The V and J ends lost 1 base and 5 bases respectively, with 14 bases between them. Germline CDR1 is SEHNR and CDR2 is FQNEAQ (reference sequence). This CDR3 has 15 amino acids.

A few counts support this clone. The DNA of the CDR3 is TGTGCCAGCAGCTTAAGACTAGCTGACGCTTACAATGAGCAGTTCTTC. Protein: CASSLRLADAYNEQFF. V and J are TRBV7-3 and TRBJ2-1, with 7 bases matching TRBD2. Germline V lookup: CDR1 SGHTA, CDR2 FQGTGA. The CDR3 loop spans 16 amino acids. Trimming removed 1 base from V and 4 bases from J; junction bases left unmatched: 7. The whole variable domain, filled in from reference TRBV7-3 and TRBJ2-1, reads GAGVSQTPSNKVTEKGKYVELRCDPISGHTALYWYRQSLGQGPEFLIYFQGTGAADDSGLPNDRFFAVRPEGSVSTLKIQRTERGDSAVYLCASSLRLADAYNEQFFGPGTRLTVL.

This clone was counted a few times. The genes are TRBV7-8 and TRBJ2-1, with 8 nucleotides matching TRBD2. CDR1 and CDR2 from the germline V gene are SGHVS and FQNEAQ. Germline trimming cut 9 bases from V and 0 bases from J; bases unmatched to any gene: 1. CDR3 length: 13 residues. CDR3 sequence: CASAGGSYNEQFF. CDR3 DNA sequence: TGTGCCAGTGCGGGAGGCTCCTACAATGAGCAGTTCTTC.

This clone was recorded a few times. One end of the junction varies from germline; a read error may be responsible. The chain carries TRBV2 and TRBJ2-2, with D maybe TRBD2 (6 bases). There are 14 residues in the CDR3. Germline V gives CDR1 SNHLY, CDR2 FYNNEI. The CDR3 coding sequence is TGTGCCAGCACCCGGGAGTCGAAGACCGGGGAGCTGTTTTTT. It specifies CASTRESKTGELFF.

This clone has only a few counts. The chain carries TRBV21-1 and TRBJ2-7; the D call of TRBD1 is as the table states it, not checked on the DNA. TRBV21-1 is annotated as a pseudogene. The CDR3 has 13 residues. The CDR3: CARRDSVTYEQYF. Written as DNA, the CDR3 is TGTGCCAGGAGGGACAGTGTAACCTACGAGCAGTACTTC.

This clone was observed a handful of times. The rearrangement joins TRBV30 to TRBJ2-1, with D possibly being TRBD1 (6 bases). Germline V CDR1 and CDR2: GTSNPN, SVGIG (reference sequence). The CDR3 has 14 amino acids. The V and J ends lost 4 bases and 2 bases respectively, with 12 bases between them. The CDR3 DNA is TGTGCCTGGACAGGGACAACCACCTACAATGAGCAGTTCTTC. It yields the protein CAWTGTTTYNEQFF.

The chain recombines TRBV5-1 with TRBJ2-1; 9 nucleotides match TRBD2. The CDR3 is 15 residues long. The V segment lost 4 bases and the J segment 7 bases; nucleotides outside the gene matches: 9. Germline V gene sequence: CDR1 SGHRS, CDR2 YFSETQ. The CDR3, as DNA: TGCGCCAGCAGCATTTTAGCGGGAGCGGGGAATGAGCAGTTCTTC. Translation gives CASSILAGAGNEQFF.

Only a few counts were recorded for this clone. The J gene is TRBJ2-6, the V gene TRBV30, with D uncertain. The germline CDR1 and CDR2 sequences are GTSNPN and SVGIG (reference sequence). V gave up 2 bases and J gave up 9 bases, with 5 bases separating them. CDR3 length: 11 residues. The CDR3, as DNA: TGTGCCTGGAGTCCCTACAACGTCCTGACTTTC. Protein product: CAWSPYNVLTF.

The chain has TRBV29-1 and TRBJ2-7; TRBD1 agrees at 7 bases. CDR1 is SQVTM and CDR2 is ANQGSEA in the germline V gene. Trimming at V came to 6 bases and at J to 4 bases, leaving 15 bases not matched to a gene. The CDR3 length is 15 residues. CDR3 nucleotide sequence: TGCAGCGTGGTAGGGACAGAGGCGGGCATGTACGAGCAGTACTTC. This encodes CSVVGTEAGMYEQYF.